This TCR beta chain was identified in a study of T cells expressing NK-cell markers. Study results and limitations: What remained unclear was the HCMV specificity of expanded NKG2C+ T cell clones. About 1.0-8% of CD8+ T cells in several donors belonged to dominant NKG2C+ clonotypes.

Turning to this clonotype: The antigen is undetermined.

Generation of TCR beta cDNA was performed by 5'RACE template switching incorporating UMIs. TCRdb reanalyzed the 5' RACE reads and collapses them to one entry per CDR3 protein, without DNA. Its table records a few hundred thousand distinct CDR3 sequences. Sequencing was carried out using blood T cells: a sorted CD56 or NKG2C T cell subset, CD4+ or CD8+ T cells, or bulk PBMC T cells (not recorded which). This sequence was found in a woman aged 45-60 years in good health.

CDR3 residues: CASSLKGGQNTEAFF. The chain has TRBV12-3 or TRBV12-4 and TRBJ1-1; absent DNA, TCRdb's TRBD1 call cannot be checked. This CDR3 comprises 15 residues.